One sample yielded the 27 T cell receptor beta chains listed below, sequenced in a study of cytomegalovirus exposure and HLA in healthy donors. Primers for the PCR totalled 60 Vbeta and 13 Jbeta. Clones were sequenced by immunoSEQ multiplex PCR, and TCRdb holds only the in-frame ones, with some missing. Of some 150,000 clones in the sample, more than 60% are singletons; the top ten hold approximately 1.5%. The source material was PBMCs. The receptors shown here come from a female donor in good health and CMV-seronegative.

V gene TRBV6-5 combines with J gene TRBJ2-2; TRBD1 aligns across 8 bases. The V segment lost 6 bases and the J segment 2 bases; nucleotides outside the gene matches: 2. In germline, CDR1 is MNHEY, CDR2 SVGAGI. The CDR3 runs to 14 residues. The CDR3 sequence is CASSQGANTGELFF. Written as DNA, the CDR3 is TGTGCCAGCAGCCAGGGGGCCAACACCGGGGAGCTGTTTTTT.

The chain joins TRBV30 to TRBJ2-7; D may be TRBD2 (6 bases). CDR1 and CDR2 from the germline V gene are GTSNPN and SVGIG (reference sequence). V lost 0 bases and J lost 0, with 9 bases in between. CDR3 length: 14 residues. The CDR3 here is CAWSVGGNSYEQYF. CDR3 DNA sequence: TGTGCCTGGAGTGTAGGAGGGAACTCCTACGAGCAGTACTTC.

This clone was found a few times. The chain is built from TRBV4-1 and TRBJ1-1, with D possibly TRBD1 on 6 matching bases. Germline CDR1 is MGHRA and CDR2 is YSYEKL. With 1 base removed from V and 0 bases from J, the gap between germline ends came to 9 bases. CDR3 size: 15 residues. In nucleotides, the CDR3 is TGCGCCAGCAGCCAAGGACAGGCGGTGAACACTGAAGCTTTCTTT. It specifies CASSQGQAVNTEAFF.

This clone was found a few times. The rearrangement uses TRBV4-1 and TRBJ2-6, with D maybe TRBD1 (6 bases). Germline V lookup: CDR1 MGHRA, CDR2 YSYEKL. Trimming removed 0 bases at V and 0 bases at J, with 9 bases between. This CDR3 comprises 17 residues. CDR3 DNA: TGCGCCAGCAGCCAAGAAACAGGGATCTCTGGGGCCAACGTCCTGACTTTC. Its translation is CASSQETGISGANVLTF.

The rearrangement uses TRBV5-6 and TRBJ2-7; 7 positions match TRBD1. V shed 1 base, J shed 5 bases, and the junction held 12 bases outside the gene matches. Germline CDR1 SGHDT, CDR2 YYEEEE. The CDR3 sequence is 16 residues long. The CDR3 region has the DNA TGTGCCAGCAGCTTGTACCCCTCTCCGGGACAGAACGAGCAGTACTTC. Its translation: CASSLYPSPGQNEQYF. Filled out from reference TRBV5-6 and TRBJ2-7, the complete variable domain reads DAGVTQSPTHLIKTRGQQVTLRCSPKSGHDTVSWYQQALGQGPQFIFQYYEEEERQRGNFPDRFSGHQFPNYSSELNVNALLLGDSALYLCASSLYPSPGQNEQYFGPGTRLTVT.

V is TRBV13 and J is TRBJ1-3; no reliable D call. The CDR3 spans 12 residues. Germline V gene data show CDR1 as PRHDT and CDR2 as FYEKMQ (reference sequence). Trimming removed 4 bases at V and 5 bases at J, with 6 bases between. This CDR3 is CASSSLRNTIYF. The DNA for the CDR3 is TGTGCCAGCAGCTCCCTTAGAAACACCATATATTTT.

The chain combines TRBV6-1 with TRBJ1-5; 7 nucleotides align to TRBD1. Germline CDR1 is MNHNS and CDR2 is SASEGT. This CDR3 is 16 amino acids long. V lost 3 bases to trimming and J lost 0 bases; unmatched junction nucleotides: 5. The CDR3 loop is CASSDPGGYSNQPQHF. CDR3 coding DNA: TGTGCCAGCAGTGACCCAGGGGGGTATAGCAATCAGCCCCAGCATTTT.

Remarks on this clone: The sample holds other DNA sequences that translate to the same CDR3. The rearrangement uses TRBV6-5 and TRBJ1-1, with 8 bases identical to TRBD1. Germline V gives CDR1 MNHEY, CDR2 SVGAGI. CDR3 length: 14 residues. Losses at the gene ends were 2 bases for V and 4 bases for J; bases not matched to a gene: 3. This chain's CDR3 is CASSYGQGGTEAFF. The CDR3 DNA is TGTGCCAGCAGTTACGGACAGGGTGGCACTGAAGCTTTCTTT.

J is TRBJ2-7 and V is TRBV12-5, with 10 bases aligning to TRBD1. The germline V gene encodes CDR1 LGHNT and CDR2 FRNRAP. This CDR3 has 14 residues. Unmatched junction bases numbered 6, after V lost 5 bases and J lost 5 bases. This CDR3 is CASGPGQGTDEQYF. The CDR3 DNA follows: TGTGCTAGTGGTCCGGGACAGGGGACCGACGAGCAGTACTTC.

The chain employs TRBV4-2 and TRBJ2-1; 8 bases map to TRBD2. Germline CDR1 LGHNA, CDR2 YNFKEQ. The junction had 7 bases not matched to a gene; V was cut back by 3 bases and J by 3 bases. CDR3 length: 16 amino acids. The chain's CDR3 is CASSQARGGDYNEQFF. The CDR3 DNA reads as TGTGCCAGCAGCCAGGCTCGGGGGGGGGACTACAATGAGCAGTTCTTC.

V gene TRBV4-1 combines with J gene TRBJ1-4; 11 positions match TRBD1. CDR1 and CDR2 (germline): MGHRA, YSYEKL. Germline trimming cut 6 bases from V and 7 bases from J; bases unmatched to any gene: 7. This CDR3 is built from 15 residues. The DNA for the CDR3 is TGCGCCAGCAGAGCTCAGGGACAGGGGGGTGAAAAACTGTTTTTT. This gives the protein CASRAQGQGGEKLFF.

This chain uses TRBV7-9 with TRBJ1-1, with D perhaps matching TRBD1 (5 bases). CDR1 SEHNR and CDR2 FQNEAQ come from the germline V gene (reference sequence). This CDR3 comprises 12 residues. With 5 bases removed from V and 11 bases from J, the gap between germline ends came to 15 bases. The CDR3 protein is CASSATGGGAFF. CDR3 coding DNA: TGTGCCAGCAGCGCCACCGGGGGTGGTGCTTTCTTT.

This chain uses TRBV6-4 with TRBJ2-2; the match to TRBD1 covers 10 bases. Losses at the gene ends were 6 bases for V and 6 bases for J; bases not matched to a gene: 4. CDR1 is MRHNA, CDR2 SNTAGT, per germline. CDR3 length: 14 amino acids. The CDR3 reads CASRWTGGAGELFF. CDR3 DNA: TGTGCCAGCAGATGGACAGGGGGTGCCGGGGAGCTGTTTTTT.

CDR3 coding DNA: TGTGCCAGCAGCGGGCCTCATAGCGGGGGGAGTGTTGAGCAGTTCTTC. Encoded protein: CASSGPHSGGSVEQFF. The chain joins TRBV7-3 to TRBJ2-1; 10 nucleotides agree with TRBD2. V was clipped by 5 bases and J by 9 bases; unmatched bases: 13. CDR3 length equals 16 residues. The germline V gene has CDR1 SGHTA and CDR2 FQGTGA. Full variable domain (missing parts from reference TRBV7-3 and TRBJ2-1): GAGVSQTPSNKVTEKGKYVELRCDPISGHTALYWYRQSLGQGPEFLIYFQGTGAADDSGLPNDRFFAVRPEGSVSTLKIQRTERGDSAVYLCASSGPHSGGSVEQFFGPGTRLTVL.

The chain carries TRBV28 and TRBJ2-5; 16 nucleotides line up with TRBD2. Trimming took 8 bases from V and 5 from J; bases not matched to a gene: 20. The CDR3 is made up of 20 amino acids. Looked up from germline, CDR1 is MDHEN and CDR2 is SYDVKM. The CDR3 spells CASVGQEGGLAGGPGETQYF. For the CDR3, the DNA is TGTGCCAGCGTTGGCCAAGAAGGGGGACTAGCGGGAGGGCCTGGGGAGACCCAGTACTTC.

The rearrangement uses TRBV27 and TRBJ2-1; D is unclear. Trimming stripped 2 bases from V and 7 bases from J, with 9 bases between. CDR3 length: 13 residues. Germline loops: CDR1 MNHEY, CDR2 SMNVEV (reference sequence). CDR3 region: CASSLARRNEQFF. The CDR3 region has the DNA TGTGCCAGCAGTTTAGCGCGAAGAAATGAGCAGTTCTTC.

V gene TRBV6-4 combines with J gene TRBJ2-7, with D possibly matching TRBD2 (5 bases). CDR1 MRHNA and CDR2 SNTAGT come from the germline V gene. V lost 4 bases and J lost 7, with 23 bases in between. The CDR3 contains 16 residues. The CDR3 sequence is CASSGESRGRLWEQYF. The CDR3 DNA reads as TGTGCCAGCAGTGGGGAATCTAGAGGGAGATTATGGGAGCAGTACTTC.

The chain has TRBV27 and TRBJ1-4; 7 bases are a match to TRBD1. Germline CDR1 reads MNHEY; CDR2 reads SMNVEV (reference sequence). V shed 6 bases, J shed 5 bases, and the junction held 6 bases outside the gene matches. The CDR3 sequence is 14 residues long. This chain's CDR3 is CASRSGGFNEKLFF. DNA of the CDR3: TGTGCCAGCAGATCAGGGGGTTTCAATGAAAAACTGTTTTTT.

This rearrangement joins TRBV19 to TRBJ2-7; tentatively, D is TRBD2 (5 bases). The CDR3 has 13 residues. V lost 8 bases and J 6 bases, leaving 17 bases between the germline ends. The V gene's germline CDR1 is LNHDA and CDR2 SQIVND (reference sequence). The CDR3 loop is CASANQVRGEQYF. In DNA, the CDR3 is TGTGCCAGTGCCAATCAGGTCCGGGGCGAGCAGTACTTC.

The chain carries TRBV28 and TRBJ1-6, with 8 nucleotides matching TRBD1. The CDR3 is 16 amino acids. Germline V gene sequence: CDR1 MDHEN, CDR2 SYDVKM. The ends lost 6 bases at V and 5 bases at J; junction bases unmatched: 9. CDR3 region: CASRPLLDRDNSPLHF. DNA of the CDR3: TGTGCCAGCAGACCGCTTCTGGACAGGGATAATTCACCCCTCCACTTT.

The V gene is TRBV6-1, the J gene TRBJ1-1, with a tentative D call TRBD1 (5 bases). The germline CDR1 and CDR2 sequences are MNHNS and SASEGT. The CDR3 loop spans 14 amino acids. V dropped 6 bases and J dropped 1 base, with 12 bases sitting between them. The CDR3 nucleotides read TGTGCCAGCAGAAGCACAGGTAGGAACACTGAAGCTTTCTTT. It encodes CASRSTGRNTEAFF.

V gene TRBV19 combines with J gene TRBJ1-4, with D perhaps TRBD1 (6 bases). The CDR3 loop spans 15 amino acids. V was pared by 7 bases and J by 5 bases, with 17 bases between. Germline CDR1 and CDR2: LNHDA and SQIVND (reference sequence). The DNA of the CDR3 is TGTGCCAGTACCCCCGAAGGGGGAGGGAATGAAAAACTGTTTTTT. It encodes CASTPEGGGNEKLFF.

The table lists this clone with a count of one. Other DNA sequences from this sample encode an identical CDR3 as well. J is TRBJ2-1 and V is TRBV2; 9 bases map to TRBD1. CDR1 SNHLY and CDR2 FYNNEI come from the germline V gene. This CDR3 has 15 residues. The V gene end was trimmed by 6 bases and the J gene end by 5 bases; junction bases not matched to a gene: 8. CDR3 coding DNA: TGTGCCAGCAGGATAAGACAGGGGGGACACAATGAGCAGTTCTTC. Translated: CASRIRQGGHNEQFF.

The V and J genes are TRBV6-1 and TRBJ1-4; D remains ambiguous. The CDR3 consists of 13 residues. Germline values: CDR1 MNHNS, CDR2 SASEGT. Trimming stripped 4 bases from V and 8 bases from J, with 11 bases between. The CDR3 loop reads CASSVGSGEKLFF. In DNA form, the CDR3 reads TGTGCCAGCAGTGTGGGTTCAGGAGAAAAACTGTTTTTT.

The V and J genes are TRBV29-1 and TRBJ2-3; TRBD2 matches at 9 bases. Germline loops: CDR1 SQVTM, CDR2 ANQGSEA. Unmatched junction bases numbered 14, after V lost 6 bases and J lost 1 base. The CDR3 contains 17 residues. CDR3 sequence (DNA): TGCAGCGTACAAAACCCGACTAGCGGAGGGGGCACAGATACGCAGTATTTT. It is translated as CSVQNPTSGGGTDTQYF.

A word on this clone: At one boundary the junction diverges from the germline segment, which might be a read error. For the CDR3, the DNA is TGTGCCAGCAGAGTAATAACGACAGGAGAATACGAGCAGTGCTTC. This codes for CASRVITTGEYEQCF. The V gene is TRBV6-1, the J gene TRBJ2-7; tentative D call: TRBD1 (6 bases). Looked up from germline, CDR1 is MNHNS and CDR2 is SASEGT. The CDR3 totals 15 residues.

The J gene is TRBJ2-2, the V gene TRBV6-1, with D possibly TRBD1 on 5 matching bases. The CDR3 spans 15 residues. Per the germline V gene, CDR1 is MNHNS and CDR2 is SASEGT. The V gene lost 0 bases and the J gene lost 6 bases, with 11 bases spanning the gap. CDR3 DNA sequence: TGTGCCAGCAGTGAAGCGCAGGGATCAGCCGGGGAGCTGTTTTTT. Translating it yields CASSEAQGSAGELFF.